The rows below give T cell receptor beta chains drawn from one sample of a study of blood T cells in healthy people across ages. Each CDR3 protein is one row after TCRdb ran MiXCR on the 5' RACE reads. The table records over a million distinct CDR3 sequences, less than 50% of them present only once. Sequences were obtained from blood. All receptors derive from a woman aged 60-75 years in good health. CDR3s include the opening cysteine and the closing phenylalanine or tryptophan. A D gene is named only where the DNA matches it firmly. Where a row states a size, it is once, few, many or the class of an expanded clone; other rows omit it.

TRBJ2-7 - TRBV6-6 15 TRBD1 CASSLTGGVSYEQYF TGTGCCAGCAGTTTGACAGGGGGTGTAAGCTACGAGCAGTACTTC
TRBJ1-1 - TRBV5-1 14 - CASSLPQGQTEAFF TGCGCCAGCAGCTTGCCCCAGGGTCAAACTGAAGCTTTCTTT
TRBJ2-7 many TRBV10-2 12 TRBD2 CASWTSGYEQYF TGCGCCAGCTGGACTAGCGGCTACGAGCAGTACTTC
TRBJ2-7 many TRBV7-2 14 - CASSTTTPSPRLYF TGTGCCAGCAGCACGACTACCCCCAGCCCGCGACTGTACTTC
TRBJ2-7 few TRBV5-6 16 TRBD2 CASSDALAGALYEQYF TGTGCCAGCAGCGACGCCCTAGCGGGAGCCCTCTACGAGCAGTACTTC
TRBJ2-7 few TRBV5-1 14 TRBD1 CASSLTGQGFEQYF TGCGCCAGCAGCTTGACCGGACAGGGGTTCGAGCAGTACTTC
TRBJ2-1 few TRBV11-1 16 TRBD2 CASSLVGLAGAREQFF TGTGCCAGCAGCTTAGTGGGACTAGCGGGAGCCCGTGAGCAGTTCTTC
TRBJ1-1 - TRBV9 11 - CASSVASEAFF TGTGCCAGCAGCGTAGCGAGCGAAGCTTTCTTT
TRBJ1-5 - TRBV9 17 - CASSVGGGPYSNQPQHF TGTGCCAGCAGCGTAGGGGGGGGACCTTATAGCAATCAGCCCCAGCATTTT
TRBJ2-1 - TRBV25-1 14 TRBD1 CASSVKGQGGEQFF TGTGCCAGCAGTGTAAAGGGACAGGGCGGTGAGCAGTTCTTC
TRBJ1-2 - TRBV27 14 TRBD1 CASREHRGQCGYTF TGTGCCAGCAGAGAACACAGGGGGCAATGTGGCTACACCTTC
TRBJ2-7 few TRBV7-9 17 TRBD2 CASSPLTRTSGSYEQYF TGTGCCAGCAGCCCCCTTACCCGGACTAGCGGGTCCTACGAGCAGTACTTC
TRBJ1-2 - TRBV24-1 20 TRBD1 CATSDLQFGTVVTANYGYTF TGTGCCACCAGTGATTTGCAATTCGGGACAGTGGTGACCGCTAACTATGGCTACACCTTC
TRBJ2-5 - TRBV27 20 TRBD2 CASSLWGTSGRASVRETQYF TGTGCCAGCAGTTTATGGGGGACTAGCGGGAGGGCCTCGGTTAGAGAGACCCAGTACTTC
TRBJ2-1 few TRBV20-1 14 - CSAARSLSDNEQFF TGCAGTGCCGCGAGGTCCCTTAGCGACAATGAGCAGTTCTTC
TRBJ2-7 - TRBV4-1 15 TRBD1 CASSTQQGILGEQYF TGCGCCAGCAGCACACAACAGGGGATACTGGGCGAGCAGTACTTC
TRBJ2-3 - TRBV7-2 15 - CASSLLRASTDTQYF TGTGCCAGCAGCTTACTTCGCGCTAGCACAGATACGCAGTATTTT
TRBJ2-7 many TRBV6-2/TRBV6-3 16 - CASSYLLGSTTYEQYF TGTGCCAGCAGTTACTTGCTCGGATCAACGACCTACGAGCAGTACTTC